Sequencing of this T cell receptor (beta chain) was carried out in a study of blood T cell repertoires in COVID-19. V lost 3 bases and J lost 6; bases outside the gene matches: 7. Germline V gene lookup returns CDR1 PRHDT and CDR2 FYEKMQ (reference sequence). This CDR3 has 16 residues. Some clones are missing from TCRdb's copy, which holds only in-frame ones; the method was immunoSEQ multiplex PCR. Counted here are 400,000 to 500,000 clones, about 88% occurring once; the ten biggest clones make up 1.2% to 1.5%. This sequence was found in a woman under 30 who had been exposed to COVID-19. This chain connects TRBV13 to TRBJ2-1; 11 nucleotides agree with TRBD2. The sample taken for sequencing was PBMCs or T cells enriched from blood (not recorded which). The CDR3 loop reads CASSFPTSGVLNEQFF. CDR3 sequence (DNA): TGTGCCAGCAGCTTCCCGACTAGCGGGGTGCTCAATGAGCAGTTCTTC.